This entry lists 6 T cell receptor beta chains sequenced from one sample in a study of cytomegalovirus exposure and HLA in healthy donors. 60 Vbeta and 13 Jbeta primers were used in PCR. Libraries were prepared by immunoSEQ multiplex PCR; TCRdb keeps only in-frame clonotypes and omits some of them. The sample includes around 110,000 clones, about 84% of them seen just once. The sample taken for sequencing was PBMCs. The source is a man between 25 and 39 years old in good health and CMV-seronegative.

The genes are TRBV19 and TRBJ2-7; 10 nucleotides align to TRBD2. CDR1 is LNHDA and CDR2 is SQIVND in the germline V gene (reference sequence). This CDR3 is built from 14 residues. The V and J ends lost 6 bases and 3 bases, in that order; junction bases with no gene match: 5. This chain's CDR3 is CASSRAGGHYEQYF. The CDR3 DNA is TGTGCCAGTAGCCGAGCGGGAGGGCACTACGAGCAGTACTTC.

The genes are TRBV28 and TRBJ2-7; tentatively, D is TRBD2 (5 bases). CDR1 is MDHEN and CDR2 is SYDVKM in the germline V gene. V lost 1 base, J lost 7 bases, and 11 bases lay in between. This CDR3 has 13 amino acids. The CDR3 loop is CASSLLAGTEQYF. The CDR3, as DNA: TGTGCCAGCAGTTTATTGGCGGGTACGGAGCAGTACTTC.

The chain carries TRBV28 and TRBJ2-6; the D gene is possibly TRBD1 (5 bases). Trimming removed 6 bases at V and 2 bases at J, with 11 bases between. This CDR3 is built from 15 residues. The V gene's germline CDR1 is MDHEN and CDR2 SYDVKM. The CDR3 nucleotides read TGTGCCAGCAGCTCAGACAGTACTGGGGCCAACGTCCTGACTTTC. Translation: CASSSDSTGANVLTF.

The genes are TRBV13 and TRBJ2-3; D remains unclear. From germline, CDR1 is PRHDT and CDR2 FYEKMQ (reference sequence). The CDR3 is 13 amino acids. V lost 8 bases and J lost 0, with 9 bases in between. The CDR3 is CASHPGSTDTQYF. The CDR3 DNA reads TGTGCCAGCCACCCCGGTAGCACAGATACGCAGTATTTT.

This clone was seen more than once but under ten times. The same CDR3 also results from other DNA sequences found in this sample. The J gene is TRBJ2-1, the V gene TRBV6-4, with TRBD2 matching over 13 bases. Per the germline V gene, CDR1 is MRHNA and CDR2 is SNTAGT. The CDR3 sequence is 14 residues long. Trimming took 4 bases from V and 7 from J; bases not matched to a gene: 1. The CDR3 DNA sequence: TGTGCCAGCAGTGGACTAGCGGGGGGAAATGAGCAGTTCTTC. As protein: CASSGLAGGNEQFF.

The chain has TRBV6-7 and TRBJ1-2; D gene ambiguous. TRBV6-7 is marked as an open reading frame, function uncertain. This CDR3 has 12 amino acids. Trimming removed 2 bases at V and 5 bases at J, with 6 bases between. CDR3 in DNA: TGTGCCAGCAGTTACGTGTCTTATGGCTACACCTTC. Translating gives CASSYVSYGYTF.